This is a list of T cell receptor beta chains from one sample in a study of blood T cell repertoires in COVID-19. Libraries were prepared by immunoSEQ multiplex PCR; TCRdb keeps only in-frame clonotypes and omits some of them. The profile shows some 110,000 clones, approximately 82% of them singletons. Sequenced: peripheral blood. The receptors shown here come from a woman older than 75 with acute or convalescent COVID-19. CDR3s include the opening cysteine and the closing phenylalanine or tryptophan. Some rows mark clone size as missing; the rest say once, few, many or name a class of expanded clone.

J gene | clone size | V gene | CDR3 protein
TRBJ2-7 | - | TRBV7-2 | CASSRDRAYEQYF
TRBJ2-1 | - | TRBV14 | CASSRSDEGNRGRVKQFF
TRBJ2-6 | - | TRBV11-2 | CASSFNSGANVLTF
TRBJ1-1 | - | TRBV29-1 | CSVARFGTKEAFF
TRBJ2-2 | few | TRBV5-4 | CASSSETSGRNTGELFF
TRBJ1-2 | few | TRBV28 | CASSYPGQAQMGFYTF
TRBJ1-3 | - | TRBV18 | CASSPKGDNAGNTIYF
TRBJ2-1 | - | TRBV27 | CASSLWTSGSLFF
TRBJ1-1 | - | TRBV6-1 | CASSDGTKAEAFF
TRBJ1-6 | - | TRBV10-3 | CAIRDTYNSPLHF
TRBJ2-1 | - | TRBV5-1 | CASSGTNEQFF
TRBJ2-3 | - | TRBV6-1 | CASRTTASTDTQYF
TRBJ1-6 | - | TRBV4-3 | CASSQDPPDRGSSYNSPLHF
TRBJ2-7 | - | TRBV5-1 | CASSVLAGNIYEQYF
TRBJ2-7 | - | TRBV9 | CASSAWDRDSYEQYF
TRBJ1-1 | - | TRBV27 | CASSPRPQRAFF
TRBJ2-5 | - | TRBV24-1 | CATSEPTGTGGTRGTQYF
TRBJ2-2 | once | TRBV11-3 | CASSPGQSNTGELFF
TRBJ1-4 | - | TRBV2 | CASAGQGNEKLFF
TRBJ1-1 | - | TRBV6-2/TRBV6-3 | CASSYGGTELEAFF
TRBJ1-5 | - | TRBV28 | CASSRQGAGRNQPQHF
TRBJ2-7 | many | TRBV11-2 | CASSLSSGNPLYEQYF
TRBJ2-5 | few | TRBV5-1 | CASSLSGTPKETQYF
TRBJ1-2 | - | TRBV7-9 | CASSLVGTGDYGYTF
TRBJ2-3 | - | TRBV19 | CASSIGGKATDTQYF
TRBJ2-5 | - | TRBV27 | CASRLTDNQETQYF
TRBJ2-2 | - | TRBV27 | CASSSGGRADGELFF
TRBJ1-1 | - | TRBV27 | CASSSTRTGGTEAFF
TRBJ2-1 | - | TRBV5-1 | CASSDGRGADEQFF
TRBJ2-5 | - | TRBV11-2 | CASSYGELVETQYF
TRBJ1-1 | - | TRBV12-3/TRBV12-4 | CASSFTQNTEAFF
TRBJ1-5 | - | TRBV5-1 | CASSPGTGGTNQPQHF
TRBJ2-3 | - | TRBV7-9 | CASSSGVIDTQYF
TRBJ2-1 | - | TRBV24-1 | CATSEPGGDSTYNEQFF
TRBJ2-3 | - | TRBV11-2 | CASSYSVYTDTQYF
TRBJ2-7 | once | TRBV28 | CASSPGQTYEQYF
TRBJ2-1 | - | TRBV29-1 | CSEGTGNNEQFF
TRBJ2-5 | once | TRBV24-1 | CATSTHLGGETQYF
TRBJ1-1 | - | TRBV18 | CASSDRGEAFF
TRBJ2-7 | - | TRBV28 | CASSSPQRELYEQYF
TRBJ2-1 | - | TRBV9 | CASSFTGNSWAYNEQFF
TRBJ1-2 | - | TRBV27 | CASSFQGGANYGYTF
TRBJ2-1 | - | TRBV5-1 | CASSPGTETYNEQFF
TRBJ2-5 | - | TRBV3-1/TRBV3-2 | CASSQDHSGTQYF
TRBJ2-3 | - | TRBV11-2 | CASSLAPGGDTQYF
TRBJ2-2 | - | TRBV2 | CASSGYSGGGELFF
TRBJ2-7 | - | TRBV15 | CATSRGDRGSEQYF
TRBJ1-3 | - | TRBV30 | CAWSEAAGNTIYF
TRBJ2-5 | - | TRBV5-1 | CASSSTGLVETQYF
TRBJ2-7 | - | TRBV2 | CASRTSGIYEQYF
TRBJ1-1 | - | TRBV19 | CASSSRQGWTYTEAFF
TRBJ1-1 | - | TRBV5-8 | CASRHRGSYTEAFF
TRBJ2-7 | - | TRBV5-4 | CASRFGDEQYF